Listed here are 8 T cell receptor beta chains from one sample, sequenced in a study of blood T cell repertoires in COVID-19. Sequencing used immunoSEQ multiplex PCR; TCRdb keeps in-frame clones, though not all of them. The sample lists about 230,000 clones, 70% to 90% seen once, with under 3% in the top ten. The sequencing input was peripheral blood. These receptors all stem from a woman in her 70s with active or convalescent COVID-19.

The chain couples TRBV10-2 to TRBJ1-4, with 8 positions matching TRBD1. The V gene's germline CDR1 is WSHSY and CDR2 SAAADI. Losses at the gene ends were 6 bases for V and 6 bases for J; bases not matched to a gene: 6. The CDR3 contains 14 residues. Here the CDR3 reads CASSLTGVDEKLFF. In DNA, the CDR3 is TGCGCCAGCAGCCTGACAGGGGTCGATGAAAAACTGTTTTTT.

This chain links TRBV9 with TRBJ2-7; the D gene is possibly TRBD1 (6 bases). Trimming removed 2 bases at V and 6 bases at J, with 15 bases between. The CDR3 has 14 amino acids. Looked up from germline, CDR1 is SGDLS and CDR2 is YYNGEE. In DNA form, the CDR3 reads TGTGCCAGCAGCGTCAACGTTCAGGGGACCGAGCAGTACTTC. This sequence encodes CASSVNVQGTEQYF.

The rearrangement uses TRBV7-3 and TRBJ1-3; 8 positions match TRBD1. Germline-derived CDR1 and CDR2 are SGHTA and FQGTGA. The length of the CDR3 is 13 residues. The V gene end was trimmed by 4 bases and the J gene end by 10 bases; junction bases not matched to a gene: 6. The CDR3 nucleotides read TGTGCCAGCAGCTCGGACAGGGAGGGGACCATATATTTT. Translated: CASSSDREGTIYF.

This clone was seen more than once but under ten times. The chain has TRBV30 and TRBJ2-7; tentatively, D is TRBD2 (5 bases). Looked up from germline, CDR1 is GTSNPN and CDR2 is SVGIG (reference sequence). The CDR3 loop spans 13 amino acids. Trimming removed 2 bases from V and 3 bases from J, with 11 bases in between. The CDR3 coding sequence is TGTGCCTGGAGTCGAAGCGGAGGCTACGAGCAGTACTTC. Amino acid sequence: CAWSRSGGYEQYF.

This clone showed up just a few times. The chain joins TRBV7-2 to TRBJ2-7; tentatively, D is TRBD2 (5 bases). CDR3 size: 14 residues. Germline V gene data show CDR1 as SGHTA and CDR2 as FQGNSA. Trimming pared 3 bases from V and 4 bases from J, leaving 13 bases between. The CDR3 DNA sequence: TGTGCCAGCAGCTTTATCGGCGGCGGGTACGAGCAGTACTTC. Its protein product is CASSFIGGGYEQYF.

The J gene is TRBJ1-2, the V gene TRBV6-6; possibly TRBD1 for D (6 bases). The CDR3 loop spans 14 amino acids. V lost 4 bases and J lost 6, with 15 bases in between. Germline-derived CDR1 and CDR2 are MNHNY and SVGAGI (reference sequence). Written as DNA, the CDR3 is TGTGCCAGCAGTTTCCCGGGGGGGGCAGATGGCTACACCTTC. It encodes CASSFPGGADGYTF.

This clone has more than one count but fewer than ten. The rearrangement joins TRBV19 to TRBJ1-1; no firm D call. The CDR3 totals 15 residues. Trimming cost V 6 bases and J 1 base, with 15 bases left between them. Germline assignment: CDR1 LNHDA and CDR2 SQIVND (reference sequence). CDR3 DNA sequence: TGTGCCAGTAGATTCGGCGGGCCTCCGAACACTGAAGCTTTCTTT. Its protein is CASRFGGPPNTEAFF.

This clone has just one count. The chain joins TRBV7-2 to TRBJ2-1; D is uncertain. Germline assignment: CDR1 SGHTA and CDR2 FQGNSA. The CDR3 spans 14 residues. V lost 1 base and J lost 4, with 8 bases in between. The CDR3 loop is CASSLVPGYNEQFF. The CDR3 nucleotides read TGTGCCAGCAGCTTAGTACCCGGTTACAATGAGCAGTTCTTC.